Listed below are T cell receptor beta chains from one sample, sequenced in a study of T cell responses to AZD1222 COVID-19 vaccine. TCRdb's table, derived via immunoSEQ multiplex PCR, lists solely in-frame clones and lacks some. The sample records tens of thousands of clones, approximately 80% being singletons. The sequenced sample was peripheral blood, obtained 28 days after the second dose of the MenACWY control vaccine. The receptor source for this set is an adult who received the MenACWY meningococcal vaccine as a control. Each CDR3 is given with its conserved first and last residue. Each record gives: CDR3 protein, CDR3 DNA, V gene, J gene, clone size, D gene. A D gene is named only where the DNA matches it firmly. Not all rows give a size; the values are once, few, many and, for expanded clones, a class.

CDR3 protein: CASAHLNLFSGNTIYF; CDR3 DNA: TGTGCCAGCGCGCACCTCAACTTGTTCTCTGGAAACACCATATATTTT; V gene: TRBV6-6; J gene: TRBJ1-3; clone size: NA; D gene: NA
CDR3 protein: CASSYSETSEQYF; CDR3 DNA: TGTGCCAGCAGTTACTCGGAAACAAGCGAGCAGTACTTC; V gene: TRBV6-2/TRBV6-3; J gene: TRBJ2-7; clone size: few; D gene: NA
CDR3 protein: CASSREDEAHYGYTF; CDR3 DNA: TGTGCCAGCAGCCGGGAGGACGAGGCCCACTATGGCTACACCTTC; V gene: TRBV11-1; J gene: TRBJ1-2; clone size: few; D gene: NA
CDR3 protein: CASSFRDSTDTQYF; CDR3 DNA: TGCGCCAGCAGCTTCCGGGACAGCACAGATACGCAGTATTTT; V gene: TRBV5-1; J gene: TRBJ2-3; clone size: NA; D gene: NA
CDR3 protein: CASRPPQGSTEAFF; CDR3 DNA: TGTGCCAGTAGACCCCCCCAGGGCTCCACTGAAGCTTTCTTT; V gene: TRBV19; J gene: TRBJ1-1; clone size: NA; D gene: NA
CDR3 protein: CASSPTSYEQYF; CDR3 DNA: TGTGCCAGCAGCCCCACCTCCTACGAGCAGTACTTC; V gene: TRBV7-8; J gene: TRBJ2-7; clone size: once; D gene: NA
CDR3 protein: CASSSWDAAYEQYF; CDR3 DNA: TGTGCCAGCAGCTCCTGGGACGCCGCCTACGAGCAGTACTTC; V gene: TRBV7-9; J gene: TRBJ2-7; clone size: NA; D gene: NA
CDR3 protein: CASGGQPNTEAFF; CDR3 DNA: TGTGCCAGCGGGGGACAGCCGAACACTGAAGCTTTCTTT; V gene: TRBV6-5; J gene: TRBJ1-1; clone size: NA; D gene: TRBD1
CDR3 protein: CASSFGLAEAFF; CDR3 DNA: TGTGCCAGCAGTTTTGGGTTAGCTGAAGCTTTCTTT; V gene: TRBV28; J gene: TRBJ1-1; clone size: NA; D gene: NA
CDR3 protein: CASSLEAGTGESGYTF; CDR3 DNA: TGTGCCAGCAGCTTAGAAGCCGGCACGGGAGAGAGTGGCTACACCTTC; V gene: TRBV7-9; J gene: TRBJ1-2; clone size: NA; D gene: NA
CDR3 protein: CAWTRGSGTGELFF; CDR3 DNA: TGTGCCTGGACGAGAGGGTCGGGCACCGGGGAGCTGTTTTTT; V gene: TRBV30; J gene: TRBJ2-2; clone size: NA; D gene: NA
CDR3 protein: CASSVAGGEHEQFF; CDR3 DNA: TGTGCCAGCAGCGTGGCGGGAGGGGAGCATGAGCAGTTCTTC; V gene: TRBV9; J gene: TRBJ2-1; clone size: NA; D gene: TRBD2
CDR3 protein: CASSFETTEAFF; CDR3 DNA: TGTGCCAGCAGTTTTGAGACCACTGAAGCTTTCTTT; V gene: TRBV12-3/TRBV12-4; J gene: TRBJ1-1; clone size: once; D gene: NA
CDR3 protein: CASSPARASTTEAFF; CDR3 DNA: TGTGCCAGCAGCCCGGCCAGGGCGAGTACGACTGAAGCTTTCTTT; V gene: TRBV7-2; J gene: TRBJ1-1; clone size: NA; D gene: NA
CDR3 protein: CASSPGGYTQYF; CDR3 DNA: TGTGCCAGCAGCCCGGGAGGGTATACGCAGTATTTT; V gene: TRBV7-9; J gene: TRBJ2-3; clone size: NA; D gene: TRBD2
CDR3 protein: CASSFKRDGKNNEQFF; CDR3 DNA: TGTGCCAGCAGTTTCAAGCGGGATGGGAAAAACAATGAGCAGTTCTTC; V gene: TRBV6-2/TRBV6-3; J gene: TRBJ2-1; clone size: NA; D gene: TRBD2
CDR3 protein: CASSPSGGINNEQFF; CDR3 DNA: TGTGCCAGCAGTCCGTCCGGGGGCATAAACAATGAGCAGTTCTTC; V gene: TRBV28; J gene: TRBJ2-1; clone size: once; D gene: NA
CDR3 protein: CASGISGALGETQYF; CDR3 DNA: TGTGCCAGTGGAATCTCCGGGGCCCTCGGGGAGACCCAGTACTTC; V gene: TRBV19; J gene: TRBJ2-5; clone size: NA; D gene: NA
CDR3 protein: CASSLADSNTEAFF; CDR3 DNA: TGTGCCAGCAGCTTAGCAGACAGTAACACTGAAGCTTTCTTT; V gene: TRBV7-8; J gene: TRBJ1-1; clone size: NA; D gene: NA
CDR3 protein: CASSDPGPITGYTF; CDR3 DNA: TGTGCCAGTAGTGACCCGGGACCTATTACTGGGTACACCTTC; V gene: TRBV19; J gene: TRBJ1-2; clone size: NA; D gene: NA
CDR3 protein: CASSADDSNQPQHF; CDR3 DNA: TGCGCCAGCAGTGCGGATGATAGCAATCAGCCCCAGCATTTT; V gene: TRBV10-2; J gene: TRBJ1-5; clone size: many; D gene: NA
CDR3 protein: CASPRGGRREKLFF; CDR3 DNA: TGTGCCAGCCCCAGAGGGGGGCGCCGCGAAAAACTGTTTTTT; V gene: TRBV27; J gene: TRBJ1-4; clone size: few; D gene: NA
CDR3 protein: CASSPQRGGVYEQYF; CDR3 DNA: TGTGCCAGCAGCCCCCAGCGGGGGGGCGTATACGAGCAGTACTTC; V gene: TRBV11-1; J gene: TRBJ2-7; clone size: NA; D gene: TRBD2
CDR3 protein: CASTALAGGGEQFF; CDR3 DNA: TGTGCCAGTACGGCGCTAGCGGGGGGCGGGGAGCAGTTCTTC; V gene: TRBV19; J gene: TRBJ2-1; clone size: NA; D gene: TRBD2
CDR3 protein: CAHQGDEQYF; CDR3 DNA: TGTGCCCATCAAGGTGACGAGCAGTACTTC; V gene: TRBV3-1/TRBV3-2; J gene: TRBJ2-7; clone size: once; D gene: NA
CDR3 protein: CASSPRDLLTDTQYF; CDR3 DNA: TGTGCCAGCTCACCGCGGGACCTGCTTACAGATACGCAGTATTTT; V gene: TRBV18; J gene: TRBJ2-3; clone size: once; D gene: NA
CDR3 protein: CASSHLSTGTNSPLHF; CDR3 DNA: TGCGCCAGCAGCCACCTTTCGACAGGGACGAATTCACCCCTCCACTTT; V gene: TRBV4-1; J gene: TRBJ1-6; clone size: few; D gene: TRBD1
CDR3 protein: CASSFTGSYNEQFF; CDR3 DNA: TGTGCCAGCAGTTTTACAGGGTCCTACAATGAGCAGTTCTTC; V gene: TRBV6-1; J gene: TRBJ2-1; clone size: few; D gene: NA
CDR3 protein: CASRAWDTEAFF; CDR3 DNA: TGTGCCAGCCGGGCATGGGACACTGAAGCTTTCTTT; V gene: TRBV6-5; J gene: TRBJ1-1; clone size: NA; D gene: NA
CDR3 protein: CASSLDVGVGSEAFF; CDR3 DNA: TGCGCCAGCAGCTTGGATGTGGGGGTTGGGAGTGAAGCTTTCTTT; V gene: TRBV5-1; J gene: TRBJ1-1; clone size: few; D gene: NA
CDR3 protein: CAISPQSRSSYNEQFF; CDR3 DNA: TGTGCCATCAGTCCCCAAAGCCGGAGCTCCTACAATGAGCAGTTCTTC; V gene: TRBV10-3; J gene: TRBJ2-1; clone size: once; D gene: NA
CDR3 protein: CAIRPDRAQNTEAFF; CDR3 DNA: TGTGCCATCAGACCGGACAGGGCGCAGAACACTGAAGCTTTCTTT; V gene: TRBV10-3; J gene: TRBJ1-1; clone size: NA; D gene: TRBD1
CDR3 protein: CASRGERAVTYNEQFF; CDR3 DNA: TGTGCCAGCAGGGGGGAACGAGCGGTAACCTACAATGAGCAGTTCTTC; V gene: TRBV7-3; J gene: TRBJ2-1; clone size: NA; D gene: NA
CDR3 protein: CASSLGNSRTEQFF; CDR3 DNA: TGTGCCAGCAGCTTAGGGAATAGCAGGACTGAGCAGTTCTTC; V gene: TRBV7-9; J gene: TRBJ2-1; clone size: NA; D gene: NA
CDR3 protein: CAISGRGRSSYNEQFF; CDR3 DNA: TGTGCCATCAGTGGGAGAGGGAGGAGCTCCTACAATGAGCAGTTCTTC; V gene: TRBV10-3; J gene: TRBJ2-1; clone size: few; D gene: NA
CDR3 protein: CAITPQGEETEAFF; CDR3 DNA: TGTGCCATCACCCCACAGGGGGAGGAAACTGAAGCTTTCTTT; V gene: TRBV10-3; J gene: TRBJ1-1; clone size: NA; D gene: TRBD1
CDR3 protein: CSVSGTGGEKLFF; CDR3 DNA: TGCAGCGTGTCCGGGACAGGGGGTGAAAAACTGTTTTTT; V gene: TRBV29-1; J gene: TRBJ1-4; clone size: once; D gene: TRBD1
CDR3 protein: CASSLAAPANQPQHF; CDR3 DNA: TGTGCCAGCAGCTTGGCAGCCCCAGCGAATCAGCCCCAGCATTTT; V gene: TRBV5-5; J gene: TRBJ1-5; clone size: NA; D gene: NA
CDR3 protein: CSVERDRGGGEQETQYF; CDR3 DNA: TGCAGCGTTGAAAGGGACAGGGGTGGTGGCGAGCAAGAGACCCAGTACTTC; V gene: TRBV29-1; J gene: TRBJ2-5; clone size: NA; D gene: TRBD1
CDR3 protein: CSVVENYGYTF; CDR3 DNA: TGCAGCGTTGTCGAGAACTATGGCTACACCTTC; V gene: TRBV29-1; J gene: TRBJ1-2; clone size: few; D gene: NA
CDR3 protein: CASSSTGLYQPQHF; CDR3 DNA: TGTGCCAGCAGTTCTACCGGACTTTATCAGCCCCAGCATTTT; V gene: TRBV6-6; J gene: TRBJ1-5; clone size: NA; D gene: NA
CDR3 protein: CASTAAGSYNEQFF; CDR3 DNA: TGTGCCAGCACAGCCGCAGGTTCCTACAATGAGCAGTTCTTC; V gene: TRBV25-1; J gene: TRBJ2-1; clone size: NA; D gene: NA
CDR3 protein: CASASTGDYEQYF; CDR3 DNA: TGTGCCAGCGCCTCGACAGGGGACTACGAGCAGTACTTC; V gene: TRBV5-5; J gene: TRBJ2-7; clone size: once; D gene: TRBD1